A single sample is the source of the 24 T cell receptor beta chains below, sequenced in a study of blood T cell repertoires in COVID-19. Libraries were prepared by immunoSEQ multiplex PCR; TCRdb keeps only in-frame clonotypes and omits some of them. This sample has approximately 70,000 clones; roughly 84% occur once, and the top ten carry roughly 4.8%. Sequences were obtained from peripheral blood. These receptors originate from a woman in her sixties with acute or convalescent COVID-19.

The V gene is TRBV4-1, the J gene TRBJ2-3, with TRBD2 matching over 10 bases. The CDR3 has 15 amino acids. V was pared by 5 bases and J by 2 bases, with 4 bases of the junction left unmatched. The germline V gene has CDR1 MGHRA and CDR2 YSYEKL. The CDR3 nucleotides read TGCGCCAGCAGCGAGCGGGGGGGTAACACAGATACGCAGTATTTT. Residues: CASSERGGNTDTQYF.

This sequence joins TRBV9 and TRBJ1-4, with 10 positions matching TRBD1. This CDR3 contains 17 residues. V shed 0 bases and J 8 bases; nucleotides not matched to a gene: 10. Germline loops: CDR1 SGDLS, CDR2 YYNGEE. CDR3 amino acids: CASSVGVRTGGNEKLFF. The DNA for the CDR3 is TGTGCCAGCAGCGTAGGCGTACGGACAGGGGGGAACGAAAAACTGTTTTTT.

This chain links TRBV30 with TRBJ2-3; 7 bases are shared with TRBD2. J was trimmed by 2 bases and V by 5 bases; bases with no gene match: 10. The CDR3 length is 15 residues. Germline CDR1 and CDR2: GTSNPN and SVGIG (reference sequence). CDR3 in amino acids: CAWGGGSANTDTQYF. Here the CDR3 DNA reads TGTGCCTGGGGGGGAGGGAGCGCGAACACAGATACGCAGTATTTT.

This sequence joins TRBV9 and TRBJ2-3; 8 nucleotides agree with TRBD2. The CDR3 extends over 17 amino acids. The V segment lost 4 bases and the J segment 5 bases; nucleotides outside the gene matches: 15. Germline-derived CDR1 and CDR2 are SGDLS and YYNGEE. The CDR3 loop is CASSPRGGVISQDTQYF. The CDR3 DNA follows: TGTGCCAGCAGCCCTCGGGGGGGGGTCATAAGCCAAGATACGCAGTATTTT.

The V and J genes are TRBV7-3 and TRBJ2-1; a possible D gene is TRBD1 (6 bases). Germline V CDR1 and CDR2: SGHTA, FQGTGA. The length of the CDR3 is 16 residues. Trimming removed 3 bases at V and 5 bases at J, with 17 bases between. CDR3: CASSFSRDTGDNEQFF. The CDR3, as DNA: TGTGCCAGCAGCTTTAGTCGGGACACCGGGGACAATGAGCAGTTCTTC.

J is TRBJ2-3 and V is TRBV10-1, with TRBD1 matching 9 bases. Trimming at V came to 6 bases and at J to 4 bases, leaving 11 bases not matched to a gene. From germline, CDR1 is WNHNN and CDR2 SYGVQD (reference sequence). This CDR3 comprises 16 residues. The CDR3 coding sequence is TGCGCCAGCAGCGATACAGGGGGCGTAGGTCCAGATACGCAGTATTTT. This codes for CASSDTGGVGPDTQYF.

V is TRBV7-9 and J is TRBJ2-5, with TRBD2 identical over 9 bases. CDR3 length: 16 residues. V trimming: 2 bases; J trimming: 0 bases; junction bases outside the gene matches: 4. Germline V CDR1 and CDR2: SEHNR, FQNEAQ (reference sequence). The CDR3, as DNA: TGTGCCAGCAGCTTACTTAGCGGGGGTGACCAAGAGACCCAGTACTTC. Translated, it gives CASSLLSGGDQETQYF. The full variable domain, with the rest looked up from reference TRBV7-9 and TRBJ2-5, is DTGVSQNPRHKITKRGQNVTFRCDPISEHNRLYWYRQTLGQGPEFLTYFQNEAQLEKSRLLSDRFSAERPKGSFSTLEIQRTEQGDSAMYLCASSLLSGGDQETQYFGPGTRLLVL.

This sequence joins TRBV5-1 and TRBJ2-2; 7 nucleotides match TRBD2. The germline V gene has CDR1 SGHRS and CDR2 YFSETQ. With 6 bases clipped from V and 3 bases from J, the junction kept 11 bases outside the gene matches. This CDR3 region has 16 residues. The CDR3 region is CASTETSGGDTGELFF. The DNA of the CDR3 is TGCGCCAGCACCGAAACTTCGGGGGGTGACACCGGGGAGCTGTTTTTT.

The chain couples TRBV18 to TRBJ2-2; TRBD1 matches 7 bases. Per the germline V gene, CDR1 is KGHSH and CDR2 is LQKENI. V was pared by 6 bases and J by 2 bases, with 9 bases of the junction left unmatched. CDR3 length: 16 residues. CDR3 coding DNA: TGTGCCAGCTCTCTACGGACAGGAGTAAACACCGGGGAGCTGTTTTTT. Amino acids: CASSLRTGVNTGELFF.

The rearrangement uses TRBV11-3 and TRBJ2-7, with D unresolved. Germline loops: CDR1 SGHNT, CDR2 YENEEA. V gave up 4 bases and J gave up 9 bases, with 16 bases separating them. This CDR3 comprises 13 residues. CDR3 nucleotide sequence: TGTGCCAGCAGCTCCGGCAGGAATGGTGGGCAGTACTTC. This gives the protein CASSSGRNGGQYF.

The rearrangement joins TRBV25-1 to TRBJ2-5, with 10 bases fitting TRBD1. CDR1 is MGHDK, CDR2 SYGVNS, per germline. J lost 5 bases, V lost 8 bases, and 8 bases had no gene match. The CDR3 has 14 residues. The CDR3 loop is CASQTTGGGETQYF. The CDR3 nucleotides are TGTGCCAGCCAAACGACAGGGGGCGGGGAGACCCAGTACTTC.

In its sample, this clone was seen many times. The V gene is TRBV10-1, the J gene TRBJ2-7; D is unclear. From germline, CDR1 is WNHNN and CDR2 SYGVQD (reference sequence). V was shortened by 0 bases and J by 3 bases, with 6 bases between the two germline ends. The CDR3 is 13 residues long. CDR3 coding DNA: TGCGCCAGCAGTGAGTCCCCCGGCTACGAGCAGTACTTC. It is translated as CASSESPGYEQYF.

The genes are TRBV9 and TRBJ2-3; maybe TRBD2 (6 bases). The germline V and J ends were trimmed by 10 bases and 5 bases, with 23 bases remaining between them. This CDR3 is 15 amino acids long. Germline V gives CDR1 SGDLS, CDR2 YYNGEE. This CDR3 reads CACAQTGEEEDTQYF. In DNA, the CDR3 is TGTGCCTGTGCCCAAACGGGGGAAGAGGAAGATACGCAGTATTTT.

V and J are TRBV2 and TRBJ1-6, with D possibly matching TRBD1 (5 bases). V lost 7 bases and J lost 10, with 20 bases in between. The CDR3 totals 15 residues. From germline, CDR1 is SNHLY and CDR2 FYNNEI. The CDR3 DNA reads TGTGCCAGCACCCGAGGAGCAGGCGCAGGGTCACCCCTCCACTTT. This sequence encodes CASTRGAGAGSPLHF.

The rearrangement links TRBV5-1 to TRBJ1-6; 8 bases line up with TRBD1. V was clipped by 3 bases and J by 6 bases; unmatched bases: 5. Germline values: CDR1 SGHRS, CDR2 YFSETQ. The CDR3 loop spans 15 amino acids. The CDR3 nucleotides read TGCGCCAGCAGCTCAGGGGGCAACCTTAATTCACCCCTCCACTTT. This gives the protein CASSSGGNLNSPLHF.

J is TRBJ1-5 and V is TRBV7-6; D perhaps matches TRBD1 (5 bases). V was shortened by 3 bases and J by 3 bases, with 18 bases between the two germline ends. CDR1 is SGHVS, CDR2 FNYEAQ, per germline. The CDR3 is 17 residues long. CDR3 residues: CASSFGPSDTDNQPQHF. The CDR3 DNA reads TGTGCCAGCAGCTTCGGCCCTTCGGACACCGACAATCAGCCCCAGCATTTT.

The V gene is TRBV5-1, the J gene TRBJ2-7; TRBD1 might be the D (5 bases). V lost 0 bases, J lost 5 bases, and 12 bases lay in between. Germline V gene sequence: CDR1 SGHRS, CDR2 YFSETQ. The CDR3 is 14 residues long. The chain's CDR3 is CASSLDGQGNEQYF. CDR3 coding DNA: TGCGCCAGCAGCTTGGATGGGCAGGGCAACGAGCAGTACTTC.

This clone appeared a single time. The V call is TRBV19, the J call TRBJ1-1; tentative D call: TRBD1 (6 bases). The CDR3 extends over 13 amino acids. The germline CDR1 and CDR2 sequences are LNHDA and SQIVND (reference sequence). V lost 8 bases, J lost 4 bases, and 14 bases lay in between. This CDR3 reads CASEVDRSTEAFF. The DNA for the CDR3 is TGTGCCAGTGAAGTGGACAGATCCACTGAAGCTTTCTTT.

The V call is TRBV3-1 (or the pseudogene TRBV3-2), the J call TRBJ2-2; TRBD1 matches 11 bases. In germline, CDR1 is LGHDT, CDR2 YNNKEL (reference sequence). The CDR3 is 16 amino acids. V lost 4 bases to trimming and J lost 6 bases; unmatched junction nucleotides: 7. The chain's CDR3 is CASSPIGQGAAGELFF. The CDR3 nucleotides read TGTGCCAGCAGCCCGATCGGACAGGGGGCCGCCGGGGAGCTGTTTTTT.

The chain combines TRBV29-1 with TRBJ2-7; the match to TRBD1 covers 9 bases. V lost 2 bases, J lost 5 bases, and 7 bases stayed unmatched. CDR1 is SQVTM, CDR2 ANQGSEA, per germline. The CDR3 has 14 amino acids. The CDR3 DNA is TGCAGCGTTGAAAGAAGGGACAGGGTGGACGAGCAGTACTTC. Translated, it gives CSVERRDRVDEQYF.

The chain is built from TRBV19 and TRBJ1-3, with no clear D. Trimming pared 4 bases from V and 0 bases from J, leaving 4 bases between. This CDR3 contains 13 residues. Per germline, CDR1 LNHDA and CDR2 SQIVND (reference sequence). CDR3 coding DNA: TGTGCCAGTAGTACCATCTCTGGAAACACCATATATTTT. It encodes CASSTISGNTIYF.

The rearrangement uses TRBV3-1 (or the pseudogene TRBV3-2) and TRBJ1-5, with 7 bases aligning to TRBD1. The V gene's germline CDR1 is LGHDT and CDR2 YNNKEL (reference sequence). The ends lost 0 bases at V and 7 bases at J; junction bases unmatched: 6. The CDR3 runs 15 residues. CDR3 nucleotides: TGTGCCAGCAGCCAAGATTACAGGGGAGACCAGCCCCAGCATTTT. It translates to CASSQDYRGDQPQHF.

The V call is TRBV5-1, the J call TRBJ2-7, with 15 bases aligning to TRBD2. Germline CDR1 and CDR2: SGHRS and YFSETQ. The CDR3 is made up of 18 amino acids. V was pared by 4 bases and J by 2 bases, with 10 bases of the junction left unmatched. In DNA form, the CDR3 reads TGCGCCAGCAGCCCACGCCGGACTAGCGGGGGGGTTCCCTACGAGCAGTACTTC. Its translation is CASSPRRTSGGVPYEQYF. Drawing the rest from reference TRBV5-1 and TRBJ2-7, the complete variable domain is KAGVTQTPRYLIKTRGQQVTLSCSPISGHRSVSWYQQTPGQGLQFLFEYFSETQRNKGNFPGRFSGRQFSNSRSEMNVSTLELGDSALYLCASSPRRTSGGVPYEQYFGPGTRLTVT.

V gene TRBV30 combines with J gene TRBJ2-7; 8 nucleotides agree with TRBD2. This CDR3 comprises 12 residues. With V trimmed by 8 bases and J by 3 bases, 6 bases remained unmatched. Germline V CDR1 and CDR2: GTSNPN, SVGIG (reference sequence). The CDR3 region has the DNA TGTGCCGGACGGGAGGGGAACTACGAGCAGTACTTC. Encoded protein: CAGREGNYEQYF.